This entry features one T cell receptor beta chain sequence. The antigen is undetermined. V was clipped by 4 bases and J by 3 bases, with 14 bases between them. Germline CDR1 and CDR2: SGHRS and YFSETQ. This CDR3 has 15 amino acids. Profiled with immunoSEQ multiplex PCR; TCRdb holds only in-frame clones, not every one. Of approximately 280,000 clones listed, 60% to 80% are singletons. This specimen belongs to a study of cytotoxic CD8 clonotypes in ibrutinib-treated CLL. Study information: Within the patient group, approximately 10 were relapsed/refractory and roughly 15 treatment-naive, and roughly 18 were IGHV unmutated. Across samples, productive templates numbered 250,000 to 300,000 and productive rearrangements reached 75,000 to 100,000 on average.

Study-wide findings and caveats: Sampling times (in sustained-remission versus progressing patients) were not the same.

The source of this sequence is a human donor with chronic lymphocytic leukemia. The sample consisted of PBMCs, taken at disease progression, from a patient treated with ibrutinib. J is TRBJ1-3 and V is TRBV5-1; TRBD1 might be the D (5 bases). CDR3: CASSPAGGNGNTIYF. The CDR3 DNA follows: TGCGCCAGCAGCCCGGCCGGGGGGAATGGAAACACCATATATTTT.